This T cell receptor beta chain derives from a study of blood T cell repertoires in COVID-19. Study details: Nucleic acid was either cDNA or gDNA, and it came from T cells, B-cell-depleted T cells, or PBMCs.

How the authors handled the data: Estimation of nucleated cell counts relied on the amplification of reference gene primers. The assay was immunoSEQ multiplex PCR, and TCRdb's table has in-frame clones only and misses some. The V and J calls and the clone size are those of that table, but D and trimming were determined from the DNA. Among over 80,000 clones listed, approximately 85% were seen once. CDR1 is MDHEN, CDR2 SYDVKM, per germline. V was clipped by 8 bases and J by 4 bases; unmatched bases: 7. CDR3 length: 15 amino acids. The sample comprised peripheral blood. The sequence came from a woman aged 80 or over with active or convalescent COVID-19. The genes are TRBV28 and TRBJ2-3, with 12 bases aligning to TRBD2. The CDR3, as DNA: TGTGCCAGCCGCCTCAGACTAGCGGGAGCAGATACGCAGTATTTT. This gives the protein CASRLRLAGADTQYF.